This passage covers 25 T cell receptor beta chains from one sample sequenced in a study of vaccination and CD4 T cells after COVID-19. As to treatment: 10-day PBMC culture with coronavirus spike peptide pools or control peptides (ViraFEST assay). Sequenced with the Oncomine TCR Beta short-read assay was DNA taken from cultured CD4+ T cells. TCRdb redid the calling of the PCR reads with MiXCR, one entry per CDR3 protein. The data show 11,000 to 15,000 distinct CDR3 sequences, with almost 40% seen just once and 10% held by the top ten. For these TCRs, the target antigens are not known. Sequencing was performed on CD4+ T cells from blood, cultured in vitro. Every receptor here comes from a human donor who had recovered from COVID-19.

This clonotype was detected a few times. The chain combines TRBV7-2 with TRBJ2-2; D may correspond to TRBD1 or TRBD2 (5 bases each). Trimming took off 1 base at V and 6 bases at J, with 12 bases between the two ends. Germline-derived CDR1 and CDR2 are SGHTA and FQGNSA. This CDR3 contains 15 residues. The CDR3 nucleotides read TGTGCCAGCAGCTTAGTTGGGGGTAATGCCGGGGAGCTGTTTTTT. Protein: CASSLVGGNAGELFF.

This clonotype was seen only a few times. This chain joins TRBV6-1 and TRBJ2-7; TRBD1 aligns across 7 bases. V lost 7 bases to trimming and J lost 3 bases; unmatched junction nucleotides: 9. This CDR3 comprises 14 residues. Germline CDR1 and CDR2: MNHNS and SASEGT. CDR3 sequence reads: CASKSRDSRYEQYF. The CDR3 DNA reads TGTGCCAGCAAGAGTCGGGACAGTCGCTACGAGCAGTACTTC.

This clonotype has just a few counts. The chain combines TRBV9 with TRBJ2-3, with D possibly being TRBD1 or TRBD2 (5 bases each). Germline V gene sequence: CDR1 SGDLS, CDR2 YYNGEE. The CDR3 runs to 14 residues. V lost 4 bases and J lost 2, with 11 bases in between. The CDR3 loop is CASSRDQITDTQYF. DNA of the CDR3: TGTGCCAGCAGCCGGGACCAGATCACAGATACGCAGTATTTT.

The gene calls are TRBV6-1 and TRBJ1-2; D not resolved. Germline CDR1 reads MNHNS; CDR2 reads SASEGT. The CDR3 extends over 14 amino acids. Trimming shortened V by 6 bases and J by 0 bases, and 11 bases separated the two germline ends. The CDR3 nucleotides read TGTGCCAGCAGATCCGACATGGCTAACTATGGCTACACCTTC. Protein: CASRSDMANYGYTF.

This clonotype occurred a few times. V and J are TRBV15 and TRBJ2-1, with D unclear. CDR3 length: 13 residues. Per germline, CDR1 LNHNV and CDR2 YYDKDF (reference sequence). Trimming took off 8 bases at V and 1 base at J, with 9 bases between the two ends. This chain's CDR3 is CATGDFSYNEQFF. Written as DNA, the CDR3 is TGTGCCACCGGCGATTTTTCCTACAATGAGCAGTTCTTC.

The J gene is TRBJ2-7, the V gene TRBV2; D not certain. Trimming removed 6 bases from V and 6 bases from J, with 9 bases in between. From germline, CDR1 is SNHLY and CDR2 FYNNEI. The CDR3 has 11 amino acids. The CDR3 loop is CASRAVAEQYF. The CDR3 DNA is TGTGCCAGCAGAGCAGTGGCCGAGCAGTACTTC.

The chain combines TRBV12-3 or TRBV12-4 with TRBJ2-7; 9 bases map to TRBD2. The CDR3 has 16 amino acids. The V gene end was trimmed by 3 bases and the J gene end by 2 bases; junction bases not matched to a gene: 8. CDR3 DNA: TGTGCCAGCAGTTTGCTGCCTAGCGGGGTACCCTACGAGCAGTACTTC. Protein product: CASSLLPSGVPYEQYF.

This clonotype occurred a few times. J is TRBJ2-5 and V is TRBV12-3 or TRBV12-4, with 8 bases aligning to TRBD2. The CDR3 has 18 residues. Germline trimming cut 3 bases from V and 1 base from J; bases unmatched to any gene: 13. The CDR3 sequence is CASSFLGGPGGLQETQYF. CDR3 bases: TGTGCCAGCAGTTTCTTGGGTGGACCGGGAGGGCTCCAAGAGACCCAGTACTTC.

The rearrangement joins TRBV3-1 to TRBJ2-7, with 7 bases lining up with TRBD1. Germline V CDR1 and CDR2: LGHDT, YNNKEL (reference sequence). The CDR3 totals 14 residues. V lost 1 base, J lost 5 bases, and 5 bases stayed unmatched. The CDR3 DNA reads as TGTGCCAGCAGCCAAGGGGGACAGTGGGACGAGCAGTACTTC. It codes for CASSQGGQWDEQYF.

This clonotype turned up a few times. V gene TRBV19 combines with J gene TRBJ1-5; no reliable D call. V lost 3 bases, J lost 3 bases, and 15 bases lay in between. Germline V gives CDR1 LNHDA, CDR2 SQIVND (reference sequence). This CDR3 has 16 residues. The CDR3 DNA sequence: TGTGCCAGTAGTATGTGGGTAACAACACCCAATCAGCCCCAGCATTTT. Its translation: CASSMWVTTPNQPQHF.

The chain has TRBV28 and TRBJ2-5; D unclear. With 2 bases removed from V and 5 bases from J, the gap between germline ends came to 12 bases. Germline V gene lookup returns CDR1 MDHEN and CDR2 SYDVKM. This CDR3 contains 14 residues. The CDR3 loop reads CASSLGGQWETQYF. CDR3 DNA sequence: TGTGCCAGCAGTTTAGGTGGGCAATGGGAGACCCAGTACTTC. Together with reference TRBV28 and TRBJ2-5, the CDR3 gives the full variable domain: DVKVTQSSRYLVKRTGEKVFLECVQDMDHENMFWYRQDPGLGLRLIYFSYDVKMKEKGDIPEGYSVSREKKERFSLILESASTNQTSMYLCASSLGGQWETQYFGPGTRLLVL.

J is TRBJ2-1 and V is TRBV20-1, with D tentatively TRBD2 (6 bases). V was clipped by 3 bases and J by 9 bases, with 12 bases between them. Germline V CDR1 and CDR2: DFQATT, SNEGSKA (reference sequence). This CDR3 has 12 residues. CDR3 in amino acids: CSARSGFAEQFF. The CDR3 DNA sequence: TGCAGTGCTAGGAGCGGGTTTGCTGAGCAGTTCTTC.

This clonotype has only a few counts. The chain has TRBV30 and TRBJ2-3; 13 bases match TRBD2. V lost 0 bases and J lost 1; bases outside the gene matches: 4. The CDR3 length is 17 residues. Germline loops: CDR1 GTSNPN, CDR2 SVGIG (reference sequence). The CDR3 protein is CAWSVGGLAGGTDTQYF. The CDR3 region has the DNA TGTGCCTGGAGTGTTGGAGGACTAGCGGGAGGCACAGATACGCAGTATTTT.

This clonotype was observed a few times. This sequence joins TRBV28 and TRBJ1-5; TRBD1 is a possible D gene (6 bases). V was shortened by 3 bases and J by 1 base, with 10 bases between the two germline ends. This CDR3 has 15 residues. CDR1 MDHEN and CDR2 SYDVKM come from the germline V gene. CDR3 DNA: TGTGCCAGCAGTTTGCTGGGGGGCAGCAATCAGCCCCAGCATTTT. It encodes CASSLLGGSNQPQHF.

This clonotype was seen only a few times. This chain links TRBV30 with TRBJ1-1; D possibly corresponds to TRBD1 (5 bases). Per the germline V gene, CDR1 is GTSNPN and CDR2 is SVGIG (reference sequence). The CDR3 length is 12 residues. The V end was cut by 5 bases, the J end by 3 bases, with 10 bases between. CDR3 residues: CAWGRVDTEAFF. The CDR3 DNA is TGTGCCTGGGGCAGGGTGGACACTGAAGCTTTCTTT.

Turning to this clonotype: The junction departs from the called germline gene at one end, perhaps through a read error. CDR3 residues: CAWRGPSRDNEQFF. In nucleotides, the CDR3 is TGTGCCTGGAGGGGCCCTTCGCGGGACAACGAGCAGTTCTTC. This chain links TRBV30 with TRBJ2-1; D assignment may be TRBD1 or TRBD2 (6 bases each). CDR1 and CDR2 from the germline V gene are GTSNPN and SVGIG (reference sequence). CDR3 length: 14 residues.

A few counts support this clonotype. This chain uses TRBV24-1 with TRBJ2-1; maybe TRBD2 (6 bases). The CDR3 extends over 13 amino acids. The germline V and J ends were trimmed by 1 base and 8 bases, with 8 bases remaining between them. Per the germline V gene, CDR1 is KGHDR and CDR2 is SFDVKD. The DNA for the CDR3 is TGTGCCACCAGTGATTTTCGGAGGGATGAGCAGTTCTTC. Protein sequence: CATSDFRRDEQFF.

The J gene is TRBJ1-1, the V gene TRBV24-1, with 7 bases aligning to TRBD1. J was trimmed by 4 bases and V by 5 bases; bases with no gene match: 3. CDR1 and CDR2 (germline): KGHDR, SFDVKD. The CDR3 extends over 13 amino acids. CDR3 coding DNA: TGTGCCACCAGTGCAGGGGGGGGCACTGAAGCTTTCTTT. Translating it yields CATSAGGGTEAFF.

This rearrangement joins TRBV7-7 to TRBJ2-2; the match to TRBD1 covers 9 bases. This CDR3 is built from 15 residues. Germline-derived CDR1 and CDR2 are SSHAT and FNYEAQ (reference sequence). V was pared by 5 bases and J by 3 bases, with 4 bases of the junction left unmatched. The CDR3 sequence is CASSLDRGDTGELFF. The CDR3 DNA reads as TGTGCCAGCAGCCTTGACAGGGGGGACACCGGGGAGCTGTTTTTT.

This clonotype was counted only a few times. The chain uses TRBV20-1 and TRBJ2-7, with 11 positions matching TRBD1. Germline V gene lookup returns CDR1 DFQATT and CDR2 SNEGSKA (reference sequence). This CDR3 is 14 amino acids long. V shed 3 bases and J 4 bases; nucleotides not matched to a gene: 5. As DNA, the CDR3 is TGCAGTGCTAGGCGGACAGGGGGCGCGTACGAGCAGTACTTC. It is translated as CSARRTGGAYEQYF.

The chain uses TRBV18 and TRBJ2-1; D gene unclear. The CDR3 runs 16 residues. In germline, CDR1 is KGHSH, CDR2 LQKENI. The V and J ends lost 0 bases and 4 bases respectively, with 13 bases between them. Here the CDR3 reads CASSPPYALDYNEQFF. DNA of the CDR3: TGTGCCAGCTCACCACCCTATGCGCTGGATTACAATGAGCAGTTCTTC.

The chain is built from TRBV6-2 or TRBV6-3 and TRBJ1-5; no reliable D call. V dropped 6 bases and J dropped 6 bases, with 15 bases sitting between them. This CDR3 comprises 14 residues. Germline CDR1 is MNHEY and CDR2 is SVGEGT. The CDR3 region is CASRPVPVGQPQHF. The CDR3 DNA follows: TGTGCCAGCAGGCCCGTCCCGGTCGGTCAGCCCCAGCATTTT.

The CDR3 sequence: CASSTLRARPNYGYTF. The CDR3 coding sequence is TGTGCCAGCTCCACCCTGCGGGCACGGCCTAACTATGGCTACACCTTC. The chain carries TRBV28 and TRBJ1-2; D gene unclear. V was trimmed by 8 bases and J by 0 bases, leaving 19 bases between them. There are 16 residues in the CDR3. Germline V lookup: CDR1 MDHEN, CDR2 SYDVKM.

This clonotype was seen a single time. This sequence joins TRBV27 and TRBJ2-3, with D hard to call. The CDR3 has 14 amino acids. CDR1 MNHEY and CDR2 SMNVEV come from the germline V gene (reference sequence). V lost 3 bases, J lost 0 bases, and 7 bases lay in between. The CDR3 loop is CASSFQRSTDTQYF. As DNA, the CDR3 is TGTGCCAGCAGTTTCCAACGCAGCACAGATACGCAGTATTTT.

CDR3 protein: CASSRGGQGARDEQYF. CDR3 nucleotides: TGCGCCAGCAGCCGCGGGGGACAGGGGGCGCGGGACGAGCAGTACTTC. The rearrangement links TRBV4-1 to TRBJ2-7; 12 nucleotides match TRBD1. This CDR3 has 16 residues. Germline V CDR1 and CDR2: MGHRA, YSYEKL. V was pared by 4 bases and J by 5 bases, with 9 bases of the junction left unmatched.